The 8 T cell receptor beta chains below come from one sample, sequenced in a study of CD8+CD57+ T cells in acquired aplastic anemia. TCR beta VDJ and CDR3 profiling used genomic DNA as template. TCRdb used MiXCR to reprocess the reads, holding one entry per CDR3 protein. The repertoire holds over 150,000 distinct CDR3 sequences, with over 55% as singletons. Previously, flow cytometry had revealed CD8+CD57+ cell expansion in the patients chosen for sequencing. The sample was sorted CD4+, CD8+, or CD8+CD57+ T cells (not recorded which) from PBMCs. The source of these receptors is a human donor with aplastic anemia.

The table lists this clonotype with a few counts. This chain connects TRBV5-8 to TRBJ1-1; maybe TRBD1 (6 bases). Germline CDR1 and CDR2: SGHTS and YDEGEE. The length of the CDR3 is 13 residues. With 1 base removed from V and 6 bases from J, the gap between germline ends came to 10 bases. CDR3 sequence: CASSLTGRAEAFF. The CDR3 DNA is TGTGCCAGCAGCTTGACAGGGAGAGCTGAAGCTTTCTTT. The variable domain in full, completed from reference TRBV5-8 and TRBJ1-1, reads EAGVTQSPTHLIKTRGQQATLRCSPISGHTSVYWYQQALGLGLQFLLWYDEGEERNRGNFPPRFSGRQFPNYSSELNVNALELEDSALYLCASSLTGRAEAFFGQGTRLTVV.

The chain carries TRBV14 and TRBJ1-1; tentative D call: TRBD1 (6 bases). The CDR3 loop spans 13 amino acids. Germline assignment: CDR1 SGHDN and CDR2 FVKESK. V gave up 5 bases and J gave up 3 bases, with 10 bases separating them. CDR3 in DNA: TGTGCCAGCAGCTTACAGGGATACACTGAAGCTTTCTTT. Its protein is CASSLQGYTEAFF. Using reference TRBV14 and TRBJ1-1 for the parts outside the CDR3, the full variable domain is EAGVTQFPSHSVIEKGQTVTLRCDPISGHDNLYWYRRVMGKEIKFLLHFVKESKQDESGMPNNRFLAERTGGTYSTLKVQPAELEDSGVYFCASSLQGYTEAFFGQGTRLTVV.

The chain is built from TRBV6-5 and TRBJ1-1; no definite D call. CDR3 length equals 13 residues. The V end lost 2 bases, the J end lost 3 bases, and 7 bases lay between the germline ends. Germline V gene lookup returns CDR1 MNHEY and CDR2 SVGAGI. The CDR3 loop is CASSYQAYTEAFF. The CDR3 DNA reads TGTGCCAGCAGTTACCAGGCCTACACTGAAGCTTTCTTT.

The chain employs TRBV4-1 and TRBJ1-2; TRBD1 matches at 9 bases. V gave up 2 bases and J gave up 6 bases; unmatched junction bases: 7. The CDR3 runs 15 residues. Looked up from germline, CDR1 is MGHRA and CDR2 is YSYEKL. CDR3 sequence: CASSQMDRGKDGYTF. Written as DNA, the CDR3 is TGCGCCAGCAGCCAAATGGACAGGGGAAAGGATGGCTACACCTTC.

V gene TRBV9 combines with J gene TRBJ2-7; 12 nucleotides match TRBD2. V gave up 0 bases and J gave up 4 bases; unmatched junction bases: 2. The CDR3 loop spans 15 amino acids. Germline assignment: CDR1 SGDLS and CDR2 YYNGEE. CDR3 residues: CASSVAGTSGYEQYF. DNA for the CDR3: TGTGCCAGCAGCGTAGCCGGGACTAGCGGGTACGAGCAGTACTTC.

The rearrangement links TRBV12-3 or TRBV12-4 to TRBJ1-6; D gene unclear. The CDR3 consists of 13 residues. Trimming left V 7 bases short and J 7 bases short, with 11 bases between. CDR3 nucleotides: TGTGCCAGCATCCTGGGGTGGAATTCACCCCTCCACTTT. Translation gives CASILGWNSPLHF.

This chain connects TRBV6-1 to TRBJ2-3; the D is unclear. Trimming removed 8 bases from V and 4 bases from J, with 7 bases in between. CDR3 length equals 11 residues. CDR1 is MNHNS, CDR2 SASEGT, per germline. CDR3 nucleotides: TGTGCCAGCGACCAGGCAGATACGCAGTATTTT. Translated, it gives CASDQADTQYF.

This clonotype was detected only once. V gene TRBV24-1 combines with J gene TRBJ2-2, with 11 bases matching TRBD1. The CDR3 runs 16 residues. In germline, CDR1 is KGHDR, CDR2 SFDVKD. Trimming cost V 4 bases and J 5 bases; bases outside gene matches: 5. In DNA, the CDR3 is TGTGCCACCAGTGACCCCGGGACAGGGGGTACCGGGGAGCTGTTTTTT. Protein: CATSDPGTGGTGELFF.